This T cell receptor beta chain was recorded in a study of beta chain features in type 1 diabetes. Study-wide findings and caveats: Across all four CD4+ subsets, people with type 1 diabetes showed modestly shorter TCRB CDR3s. Patients showed naive, central memory and Treg TCRB repertoires that appeared more similar than those of healthy donors. Individuals with type 1 diabetes displayed fewer insertions and more deletions at VDJ junctions.

Only a few counts were recorded for this clone. No antigen is known for it. The whole isolated RNA underwent reverse transcription, so sequencing captured expressed TCRB transcripts. The read count averaged about 3.57 million across naive, central memory and regulatory T cell samples. The table came from immunoSEQ multiplex PCR; TCRdb's copy has only in-frame clones and leaves some out. The sample has about 350,000 clones; around 19% are singletons. Germline CDR1 is MNHEY and CDR2 is SVGAGI. The CDR3 is made up of 13 amino acids. The ends lost 6 bases at V and 7 bases at J; junction bases unmatched: 7.

The chain recombines TRBV6-5 with TRBJ1-2, with 8 bases matching TRBD1. The clonotype comes from a young woman in good health. Sequencing was performed on naive CD4+ T cells from blood. The CDR3 region is CASRPTGGTGYTF. DNA for the CDR3: TGTGCCAGCAGACCCACAGGGGGGACTGGCTACACCTTC.